Sequencing of this T cell receptor beta chain was carried out in a study of T cell responses to AZD1222 COVID-19 vaccine. Here immunoSEQ multiplex PCR was the method, and the copy in TCRdb shows in-frame clones only, minus some. Among some 100,000 clones, about 87% were seen once, and the ten largest hold around 2%. Study-wide points: Reports indicate that nearly half of spike-specific TCRs are directed at unmutated variant regions.

There are 14 residues in the CDR3. Per germline, CDR1 SGHAT and CDR2 FQNNGV. J gave up 5 bases and V 5 bases, and 2 bases lay outside the gene matches. About this clone: Its antigen is not identified.

The chain combines TRBV11-2 with TRBJ2-7, with 14 positions matching TRBD2. The sequence was collected from an adult in good health. Here the sequenced sample was peripheral blood, taken on day 0 of AZD1222 vaccination. This CDR3 is CASSRTSGRNEQYF. For the CDR3, the DNA is TGTGCCAGCAGCCGGACTAGCGGGAGGAACGAGCAGTACTTC.